This is a list of T cell receptor beta chains from one sample in a study of post-analysis software for immune sequencing data. Each CDR3 protein is one row after TCRdb ran MiXCR on the PCR reads. The sample lists 700,000 to 800,000 distinct CDR3 sequences; 25% to 30% were seen once. Sequenced sample: blood. These TCRs come from a girl aged 5 to 17 with multiple sclerosis. Each CDR3 is given with its conserved first and last residue. The D gene is left open where the match is weak. Some rows mark clone size as missing; the rest say once, few, many or name a class of expanded clone.

size	V	J	D	DNA	CDR3
.	TRBV28	TRBJ2-7	TRBD2	TGTGCCAGCAGTTTACCGGGACTAGCGGGATCCGAGCAGTACTTC	CASSLPGLAGSEQYF
.	TRBV20-1	TRBJ1-6	.	TGCAGTGCCGGGACAACCTTCTCCTCCTATAATTCACCCCTCCACTTT	CSAGTTFSSYNSPLHF
few	TRBV13	TRBJ1-1	.	TGTGCCAGCAGCCTAAGACAGATAGTGGCGAACACTGAAGCTTTCTTT	CASSLRQIVANTEAFF
.	TRBV14	TRBJ2-7	.	TGTGCCAGCAGCCAAGACCGGACAGATAAGGGTGCCCAGTACTTC	CASSQDRTDKGAQYF
.	TRBV7-2	TRBJ2-1	.	TGTGCCAGCAGCTTCACCGATGATGAGCAGTTCTTC	CASSFTDDEQFF
.	TRBV2	TRBJ2-7	.	TGTGCCAGCACCTCGCTGGGGAGCCGAGGCTCCTACGAGCAGTACTTC	CASTSLGSRGSYEQYF
once	TRBV7-2	TRBJ2-5	.	TGTGCCAGCAGCTTAGCGAAGCGAGGAGAGACCCAGTACTTC	CASSLAKRGETQYF
.	TRBV29-1	TRBJ2-4	TRBD1	TGCAGCGTTGAAGATGGACAGGGATCCCCATACCAGCAGTACTTC	CSVEDGQGSPYQQYF
.	TRBV10-3	TRBJ2-7	TRBD1	TGTACCATCAGTGAGTCGCCCGGGACAGGCGTCTCCTACGAGCAGTACTTC	CTISESPGTGVSYEQYF
many	TRBV10-3	TRBJ2-1	TRBD2	TGTGCCATCAGTGAGTCGCCCCTAGCGGGGGGTGATGAGCAGTTCTTC	CAISESPLAGGDEQFF
.	TRBV7-2	TRBJ2-7	.	TGTGCCAGCAGCTTTGGAGCGGTCTCCTACGAGCAGTACTTC	CASSFGAVSYEQYF
few	TRBV28	TRBJ2-3	TRBD2	TGTGCCAGCAGTTTGACGGGGAGGGCTAGCACAGATACGCAGTATTTT	CASSLTGRASTDTQYF
.	TRBV6-5	TRBJ2-7	TRBD1	TGTGCCAGCACCAAAGGGACAGGGATCTCCGAGCAGTACTTC	CASTKGTGISEQYF
.	TRBV5-1	TRBJ2-2	TRBD2	TGCGCCAGTAGACTAGCGGGAGAAGCCGGGGAGCTGTTTTTT	CASRLAGEAGELFF
.	TRBV7-9	TRBJ1-1	.	TGTGCCAGCACCAATGAGGTGAACACTGAAGCTTTCTTT	CASTNEVNTEAFF
.	TRBV5-1	TRBJ1-1	TRBD1	TGCGCCAGCAGCTTGGCTTCTCAGGGGGGAGCTTTCTTT	CASSLASQGGAFF
.	TRBV20-1	TRBJ2-7	.	TGCAGTGCGGGCGGGAACGCCTACGAGCAGTACTTC	CSAGGNAYEQYF
.	TRBV20-1	TRBJ1-2	TRBD1	TGCAGGGCGGACAGGCGGTATGGCTACACCTTC	CRADRRYGYTF
few	TRBV5-6	TRBJ2-5	.	TGTGCCAGCAGAAAGGACGGACAAGAGACCCAGTACTTC	CASRKDGQETQYF
.	TRBV28	TRBJ2-7	TRBD1	TGTGCCAGCAGCCTAAGGCCCGGACAGGGGAACGACGAGCAGTACTTC	CASSLRPGQGNDEQYF
.	TRBV25-1	TRBJ1-1	TRBD1	TGTGCCAGCAGTGAATATAAGGGGGCGAGAGCTGAAGCTTTCTTT	CASSEYKGARAEAFF
.	TRBV29-1	TRBJ2-3	TRBD2	TGCAGCGTTGTTTCCTCTGCGACTAGCGGGAGAATAGATACGCGGTATTTT	CSVVSSATSGRIDTRYF
few	TRBV12-5	TRBJ2-1	TRBD2	TGTGCTAGTGGGACTAGCGGGGGGGACAATGAGCAGTTCTTC	CASGTSGGDNEQFF
.	TRBV5-1	TRBJ2-5	TRBD2	TGCGCCAGCAGACTATATGGCCTCGGGGGGGAGACCCAGTACTTC	CASRLYGLGGETQYF
.	TRBV7-2	TRBJ2-1	.	TGTGCCAGCAGCCTAAGGGGCCCCATTTACAATGAGCAGTTCTTC	CASSLRGPIYNEQFF
few	TRBV4-3	TRBJ2-4	.	TGCGCCAGCAGCCAAGAGGCAGGGAAAGCCAAAAACATTCAGTACTTC	CASSQEAGKAKNIQYF
.	TRBV10-3	TRBJ1-1	.	TGTGCCATCAGGGCGGGGGGTGAAGCTTTCTTT	CAIRAGGEAFF
few	TRBV7-9	TRBJ2-5	TRBD2	TGTGCCAGCAGCGCGCTAGCGGGGCGGGAGACCCAGTACTTC	CASSALAGRETQYF
many	TRBV7-9	TRBJ2-3	.	TGTGCCAGCAGCTTAGCGGGAGTCACAGATACGCAGTATTTT	CASSLAGVTDTQYF
.	TRBV24-1	TRBJ2-3	TRBD2	TGTGCCACCAGTGATTTGGGACTAGCGGGAGATCCAGATACGCAGTATTTT	CATSDLGLAGDPDTQYF
.	TRBV5-5	TRBJ1-1	.	TGTGCCAGCAGCTTGAGGACTGAAGCTTTCTTT	CASSLRTEAFF
.	TRBV7-2	TRBJ2-3	.	TGTGCCAGCAGCTCCCGGACATTGGGTGGTTTTACGCAGTATTTT	CASSSRTLGGFTQYF
few	TRBV20-1	TRBJ2-5	.	TGCAGTGCTATGGACTTCGGGACGCAGGGGACTCGGGAGACCCAGTACTTC	CSAMDFGTQGTRETQYF
.	TRBV5-1	TRBJ2-1	TRBD1	TGCGCCAGCAGCGAGGGACAGGGATCCTACAATGAGCAGTTCTTC	CASSEGQGSYNEQFF
few	TRBV5-1	TRBJ1-4	.	TGCGCCAGCAGCCGAACAGGGAAGGGGGCAACTAATGAAAAACTGTTTTTT	CASSRTGKGATNEKLFF
many	TRBV28	TRBJ2-5	.	TGTGCCAGCAGTTTAGGGGCCCCGAGAGAGACCCAGTACTTC	CASSLGAPRETQYF
.	TRBV15	TRBJ2-5	.	TGTGCCACCAGCAGAGATCGGCAAGAGACCCAGTACTTC	CATSRDRQETQYF
.	TRBV7-2	TRBJ1-2	.	TGTGCCAGCACCCGTGGGGTTAACTATGGCTACACCTTC	CASTRGVNYGYTF
.	TRBV25-1	TRBJ2-7	TRBD1	TGTGCCAGCAGTGAGTGGACAGGGGGCGAGCAGTACTTC	CASSEWTGGEQYF
many	TRBV7-2	TRBJ2-7	.	TGTGCCAGCAGCTTAGGAGGGATTGCCCAGTACTTC	CASSLGGIAQYF
.	TRBV18	TRBJ2-7	TRBD1	TGTGCCAGCTCATGGGACAGGTTCTACGAGCAGTACTTC	CASSWDRFYEQYF
.	TRBV4-1	TRBJ2-3	.	TGCGCCAGCAGCCAAGAAGAAGCGAGACGCACAGATACGCAGTATTTT	CASSQEEARRTDTQYF
.	TRBV28	TRBJ2-1	TRBD1	TGTGCCAGCAGTCCTACAGGGGGCTTTGGGAATGAGCAGTTCTTC	CASSPTGGFGNEQFF
.	TRBV9	TRBJ1-2	TRBD1	TGTGCCAGCAGCCCAAGGACAGGGGGCTGTGGCTACACCTTC	CASSPRTGGCGYTF
.	TRBV3-1	TRBJ2-7	TRBD2	TGTGCCAGCAGCCAAGTAGGACTAGCGGGAGATGAGCAGTACTTC	CASSQVGLAGDEQYF
.	TRBV7-7	TRBJ2-1	.	TGTGCTAGCAGCCCACGAGGCCCCAAGGGGACCCAGTTCTTC	CASSPRGPKGTQFF
.	TRBV20-1	TRBJ2-1	TRBD2	TGCAGTGCTAGGGTAGCGGGAGCCGGAAACAATGAGCAGTTCTTC	CSARVAGAGNNEQFF
.	TRBV12-5	TRBJ1-1	.	TGTGCTAGTGGTTTGGTGGGGACCGCTTCCACTGAAGCTTTCTTT	CASGLVGTASTEAFF
.	TRBV6-5	TRBJ2-7	.	TGTGCCAGCAGTTACTCTGACGGGAGCTCCTACGAGCAGTACTTC	CASSYSDGSSYEQYF
.	TRBV4-3	TRBJ2-3	.	TGCGCCAGCAGCCAAGAGGCGGGACAAGCAGATACGCAGTATTTT	CASSQEAGQADTQYF
few	TRBV20-1	TRBJ2-5	.	TGCAGTGCCCGACAGTCCTTCCAAGAGACCCAGTACTTC	CSARQSFQETQYF
.	TRBV19	TRBJ1-5	TRBD1	TGTGCCAGTAGTAGGGACAGGGATAGCAATCAGCCCCAGCATTTT	CASSRDRDSNQPQHF
once	TRBV12-3/TRBV12-4	TRBJ2-3	TRBD2	TGTGCCCGCACTCTACTAGCGGGGGGACCAGATACGCAGTATTTT	CARTLLAGGPDTQYF
few	TRBV7-9	TRBJ2-5	.	TGTGCCAGCAGCTTTAATACAGAGCAGTACTTC	CASSFNTEQYF
.	TRBV10-3	TRBJ2-3	TRBD1	TGTGCCATCACAGACAGGGGGACAGATACGCAGTATTTT	CAITDRGTDTQYF
.	TRBV2	TRBJ2-1	.	TGTGCCAGCCGCGGGGCCAACTCCTACAATGAGCAGTTCTTC	CASRGANSYNEQFF
few	TRBV7-2	TRBJ2-3	.	TGTGCCAGCAGCTTAGCTCGAGGCCGGCGAGGGCAGTATTTT	CASSLARGRRGQYF